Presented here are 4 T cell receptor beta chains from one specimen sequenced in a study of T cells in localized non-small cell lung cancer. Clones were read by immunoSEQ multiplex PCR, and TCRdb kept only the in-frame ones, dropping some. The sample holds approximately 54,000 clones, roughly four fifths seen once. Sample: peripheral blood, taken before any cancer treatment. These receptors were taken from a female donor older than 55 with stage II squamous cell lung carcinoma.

The CDR3 DNA reads TGTGCCAGCAGTCTCCGGGCCTCAACGGGGAATCAGCCCCAGCATTTT. Amino acid sequence: CASSLRASTGNQPQHF. The chain recombines TRBV27 with TRBJ1-5; D gene ambiguous. V lost 5 bases and J lost 4, with 18 bases in between. This CDR3 comprises 16 residues. The V gene's germline CDR1 is MNHEY and CDR2 SMNVEV (reference sequence).

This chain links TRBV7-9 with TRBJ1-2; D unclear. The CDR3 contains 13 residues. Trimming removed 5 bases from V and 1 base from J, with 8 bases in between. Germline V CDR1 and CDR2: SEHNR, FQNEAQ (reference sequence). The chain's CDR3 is CASSPQVNYGYTF. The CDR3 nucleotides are TGTGCCAGCAGCCCACAAGTTAACTATGGCTACACCTTC.

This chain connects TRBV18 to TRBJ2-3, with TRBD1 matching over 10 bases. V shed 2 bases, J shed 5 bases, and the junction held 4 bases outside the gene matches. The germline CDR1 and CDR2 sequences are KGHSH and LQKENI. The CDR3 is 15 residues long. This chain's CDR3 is CASSPRTGGRDTQYF. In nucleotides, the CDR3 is TGTGCCAGCTCACCAAGGACAGGGGGGCGAGATACGCAGTATTTT.

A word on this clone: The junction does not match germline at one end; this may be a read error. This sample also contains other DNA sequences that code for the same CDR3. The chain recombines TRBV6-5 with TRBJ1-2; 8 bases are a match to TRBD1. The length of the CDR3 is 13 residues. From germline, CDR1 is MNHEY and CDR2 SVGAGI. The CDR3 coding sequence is TGTGCCAGCAGTCCCGGGACAGGACGCGGCTACACCTTT. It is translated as CASSPGTGRGYTF.